This T cell receptor beta chain was observed in a study of blood T cell repertoires in COVID-19. Study information: PBMCs, B-cell-depleted T cells, or T cells were the source of the cDNA or gDNA that made up the material.

Study processing details: Estimation of nucleated cell counts was performed using reference gene primer amplification. Sequencing used immunoSEQ multiplex PCR; TCRdb keeps in-frame clones, though not all of them. V and J calls and clone size are copied from that table; D and trimming were computed from the DNA. Of around 130,000 clones in the sample, roughly 81% were seen once. The germline CDR1 and CDR2 sequences are PRHDT and FYEKMQ (reference sequence). V shed 0 bases and J shed 2 bases, with 7 bases lying between them. The CDR3 sequence is 14 residues long. The TCR sequence derives from a human donor in a cohort sampled during active COVID-19. The sequencing input was peripheral blood. This rearrangement joins TRBV13 to TRBJ1-2; D ambiguous. The CDR3 DNA reads as TGTGCCAGCAGCTTAGGACAGCTAAACTATGGCTACACCTTC. Protein sequence: CASSLGQLNYGYTF.